Below are 25 T cell receptor beta chains sequenced from a single sample in a study of blood T cell repertoires in COVID-19. Sequenced by immunoSEQ multiplex PCR; TCRdb stores in-frame clones only, minus some. The sample lists approximately 100,000 clones, around 85% occurring once. The sequenced sample consisted of peripheral blood. Receptors were obtained from a human donor in a cohort sampled during active COVID-19.

This rearrangement joins TRBV10-3 to TRBJ2-7, with TRBD2 identical over 9 bases. The CDR3 runs to 14 residues. The germline CDR1 and CDR2 sequences are ENHRY and SYGVKD. Trimming removed 7 bases from V and 5 bases from J; junction bases left unmatched: 9. In nucleotides, the CDR3 is TGTGCCATCACCCTTAGCGGGAGTACCGACGAGCAGTACTTC. Amino acids: CAITLSGSTDEQYF.

V usage is TRBV7-9 and J usage is TRBJ1-5; D not certain. This CDR3 contains 15 residues. Germline CDR1 is SEHNR and CDR2 is FQNEAQ (reference sequence). Trimming stripped 1 base from V and 2 bases from J, with 9 bases between. The CDR3, as DNA: TGTGCCAGCAGCTTAGGAGGTCGTGGCAATCAGCCCCAGCATTTT. Translation gives CASSLGGRGNQPQHF.

A single count supports this clone. The chain recombines TRBV5-1 with TRBJ2-7, with D tentatively TRBD2 (6 bases). CDR3 length: 14 residues. V lost 3 bases and J lost 1, with 11 bases in between. CDR1 is SGHRS and CDR2 is YFSETQ in the germline V gene. The CDR3 is CASSSRDGSYEQYF. The CDR3 DNA is TGCGCCAGCAGCTCGCGGGACGGTTCCTACGAGCAGTACTTC.

The V call is TRBV18, the J call TRBJ2-7, with D possibly being TRBD1 (5 bases). The CDR3 loop spans 17 amino acids. Germline CDR1 reads KGHSH; CDR2 reads LQKENI. The germline V and J ends were trimmed by 3 bases and 1 base, with 19 bases remaining between them. The CDR3 reads CASSPQRGQARSYEQYF. CDR3 DNA: TGTGCCAGCTCACCTCAACGCGGACAAGCGCGATCCTACGAGCAGTACTTC.

V gene TRBV28 combines with J gene TRBJ2-7; possibly TRBD1 for D (5 bases). The germline gives CDR1 MDHEN, CDR2 SYDVKM. Trimming left V 6 bases short and J 0 bases short, with 12 bases between. The CDR3 is made up of 14 amino acids. The CDR3: CASRSDSVSYEQYF. CDR3 bases: TGTGCCAGCAGATCCGACAGTGTCTCCTACGAGCAGTACTTC.

This clone has just a few counts. The V call is TRBV7-9, the J call TRBJ1-3, with D perhaps TRBD1 (6 bases). Germline V CDR1 and CDR2: SEHNR, FQNEAQ (reference sequence). Trimming stripped 6 bases from V and 0 bases from J, with 15 bases between. The CDR3 is 16 residues long. The CDR3 spells CASRPPTGSSGNTIYF. The CDR3 nucleotides read TGTGCCAGCAGACCACCTACAGGGAGCTCTGGAAACACCATATATTTT. The full variable domain, its missing parts supplied by reference TRBV7-9 and TRBJ1-3, is DTGVSQNPRHKITKRGQNVTFRCDPISEHNRLYWYRQTLGQGPEFLTYFQNEAQLEKSRLLSDRFSAERPKGSFSTLEIQRTEQGDSAMYLCASRPPTGSSGNTIYFGEGSWLTVV.

The V call is TRBV19, the J call TRBJ1-3; D gene uncertain. Trimming removed 6 bases from V and 0 bases from J, with 27 bases in between. The CDR3 is 20 residues long. Germline V gene lookup returns CDR1 LNHDA and CDR2 SQIVND (reference sequence). CDR3 nucleotides: TGTGCCAGTAGGTGGCCCTCCCCGCCCGTTGGAGCTATCTCTGGAAACACCATATATTTT. It is translated as CASRWPSPPVGAISGNTIYF.

This chain uses TRBV2 with TRBJ1-2, with 7 bases identical to TRBD1. The CDR3 length is 11 residues. CDR1 is SNHLY, CDR2 FYNNEI, per germline. V lost 8 bases, J lost 4 bases, and 1 base stayed unmatched. Here the CDR3 reads CASGQVYGYTF. The DNA for the CDR3 is TGTGCCAGCGGACAGGTCTATGGCTACACCTTC.

V usage is TRBV4-1 and J usage is TRBJ2-7; the D is unclear. Trimming took 1 base from V and 2 from J, leaving 9 bases between them. The germline V gene has CDR1 MGHRA and CDR2 YSYEKL. The CDR3 length is 14 residues. In DNA form, the CDR3 reads TGCGCCAGCAGCCAAGTTGCCGGAGCCTACGAGCAGTACTTC. Translating gives CASSQVAGAYEQYF.

The chain couples TRBV19 to TRBJ1-1; 7 positions match TRBD1. In germline, CDR1 is LNHDA, CDR2 SQIVND (reference sequence). V shed 5 bases, J shed 4 bases, and the junction held 4 bases outside the gene matches. This CDR3 is 13 amino acids long. CDR3 region: CASSQNRGTEAFF. CDR3 in DNA: TGTGCCAGTAGTCAAAACAGGGGCACTGAAGCTTTCTTT.

This clone appeared once. The rearrangement uses TRBV19 and TRBJ2-3; D may be TRBD2 (5 bases). V was cut by 5 bases and J by 1 base, with 13 bases left in between. Germline loops: CDR1 LNHDA, CDR2 SQIVND (reference sequence). CDR3 length: 15 residues. The CDR3 DNA sequence: TGTGCCAGTAGTCGACCGGCGGAGGGCACAGATACGCAGTATTTT. Encoded protein: CASSRPAEGTDTQYF.

The rearrangement links TRBV5-1 to TRBJ2-1; D is perhaps TRBD2 (5 bases). Germline CDR1 and CDR2: SGHRS and YFSETQ. V dropped 0 bases and J dropped 10 bases, with 8 bases sitting between them. The CDR3 is made up of 12 amino acids. CDR3 loop: CASSLGTSEQFF. For the CDR3, the DNA is TGCGCCAGCAGCTTGGGGACTTCCGAGCAGTTCTTC.

This chain links TRBV19 with TRBJ1-5; 7 bases are a match to TRBD1. This CDR3 has 16 amino acids. From germline, CDR1 is LNHDA and CDR2 SQIVND (reference sequence). Trimming at V came to 3 bases and at J to 4 bases, leaving 9 bases not matched to a gene. The chain's CDR3 is CASSMLTGTVNQPQHF. For the CDR3, the DNA is TGTGCCAGTAGTATGCTGACCGGGACAGTGAATCAGCCCCAGCATTTT.

The gene calls are TRBV7-2 and TRBJ1-2, with D perhaps TRBD1 (5 bases). CDR3 length equals 16 residues. Per the germline V gene, CDR1 is SGHTA and CDR2 is FQGNSA. The V end lost 1 base, the J end lost 2 bases, and 14 bases lay between the germline ends. In nucleotides, the CDR3 is TGTGCCAGCAGCTTAGGACTAGGGGTGGGGAACTATGGCTACACCTTC. It is translated as CASSLGLGVGNYGYTF. The whole variable domain, remainder taken from reference TRBV7-2 and TRBJ1-2, is GAGVSQSPSNKVTEKGKDVELRCDPISGHTALYWYRQSLGQGLEFLIYFQGNSAPDKSGLPSDRFSAERTGGSVSTLTIQRTQQEDSAVYLCASSLGLGVGNYGYTFGSGTRLTVV.

This sequence joins TRBV5-4 and TRBJ1-3; 8 nucleotides line up with TRBD1. CDR1 is SGHNT and CDR2 is YYREEE in the germline V gene (reference sequence). CDR3 size: 19 residues. V trimming: 4 bases; J trimming: 7 bases; junction bases outside the gene matches: 22. The CDR3 nucleotides read TGTGCCAGCAGCCTTGGACAGGGCCAAGGGCGGGGAAGGGCCAACACCATATATTTT. Its protein is CASSLGQGQGRGRANTIYF.

The chain has TRBV5-1 and TRBJ1-2, with 12 bases matching TRBD1. CDR1 SGHRS and CDR2 YFSETQ come from the germline V gene. The CDR3 totals 18 residues. V shed 0 bases, J shed 8 bases, and the junction held 14 bases outside the gene matches. The CDR3 DNA follows: TGCGCCAGCAGCTTGGTGGGACAGGGGGCGAAGGGTCAGGGCGGCTACACCTTC. It codes for CASSLVGQGAKGQGGYTF.

The J gene is TRBJ2-3, the V gene TRBV19; D unresolved. The CDR3 extends over 11 amino acids. Per germline, CDR1 LNHDA and CDR2 SQIVND (reference sequence). V dropped 8 bases and J dropped 6 bases, with 9 bases sitting between them. The CDR3 region has the DNA TGTGCCAGTGAGAGTTGGGATACGCAGTATTTT. Encoded protein: CASESWDTQYF.

The genes are TRBV18 and TRBJ1-1; a weak D match, TRBD1 (6 bases). Trimming pared 5 bases from V and 0 bases from J, leaving 16 bases between. The CDR3 is 16 amino acids. Germline loops: CDR1 KGHSH, CDR2 LQKENI. In nucleotides, the CDR3 is TGTGCCAGCTCAGCCACGACAGGTTACTTGAACACTGAAGCTTTCTTT. This translates into CASSATTGYLNTEAFF.

The gene calls are TRBV7-3 and TRBJ2-1; 11 bases are shared with TRBD2. The CDR3 sequence is 14 residues long. The germline CDR1 and CDR2 sequences are SGHTA and FQGTGA. The V and J ends lost 2 bases and 15 bases, in that order; junction bases with no gene match: 9. CDR3 sequence reads: CASSLVAGGPRLFF. As DNA, the CDR3 is TGTGCCAGCAGCTTAGTAGCGGGAGGGCCCCGTTTGTTCTTC.

The gene calls are TRBV27 and TRBJ2-1; D perhaps matches TRBD2 (5 bases). The length of the CDR3 is 13 residues. The V end lost 4 bases, the J end lost 9 bases, and 13 bases lay between the germline ends. Germline V gene data show CDR1 as MNHEY and CDR2 as SMNVEV (reference sequence). CDR3 bases: TGTGCCAGCAGTTACGTGGGAGAGGGTGAGCAGTTCTTC. It encodes CASSYVGEGEQFF.

This clone was recorded once. The J gene is TRBJ1-2, the V gene TRBV6-5; 9 bases fit TRBD1. There are 15 residues in the CDR3. The germline gives CDR1 MNHEY, CDR2 SVGAGI. Unmatched junction bases numbered 13, after V lost 10 bases and J lost 4 bases. CDR3 DNA: TGTGCCACCATCGGTGACAGGGGGGGCACCTATGGCTACACCTTC. Translating it yields CATIGDRGGTYGYTF.

The gene calls are TRBV29-1 and TRBJ1-2; D perhaps matches TRBD1 (6 bases). V dropped 2 bases and J dropped 1 base, with 17 bases sitting between them. The CDR3 is 16 amino acids. CDR1 is SQVTM and CDR2 is ANQGSEA in the germline V gene. The CDR3 spells CSVEFGEGESNYGYTF. The CDR3 nucleotides read TGCAGCGTTGAATTCGGGGAGGGGGAGAGTAACTATGGCTACACCTTC.

J is TRBJ1-5 and V is TRBV28, with 8 bases fitting TRBD1. This CDR3 region has 17 residues. The V segment lost 5 bases and the J segment 4 bases; nucleotides outside the gene matches: 13. From germline, CDR1 is MDHEN and CDR2 SYDVKM. CDR3 nucleotide sequence: TGTGCCAGCAGTATACCTCGGGACAGGCGGGGGAATCAGCCCCAGCATTTT. The encoded protein is CASSIPRDRRGNQPQHF.

The rearrangement joins TRBV4-2 to TRBJ2-5; 8 bases are shared with TRBD1. V lost 2 bases to trimming and J lost 5 bases; unmatched junction nucleotides: 7. CDR1 LGHNA and CDR2 YNFKEQ come from the germline V gene. The CDR3 runs to 15 residues. CDR3 loop: CASSQSTGAGETQYF. For the CDR3, the DNA is TGTGCCAGCAGCCAATCGACAGGGGCGGGGGAGACCCAGTACTTC.

The J gene is TRBJ2-5, the V gene TRBV7-2, with D possibly matching TRBD2 (5 bases). CDR1 and CDR2 (germline): SGHTA, FQGNSA. This CDR3 comprises 13 residues. Trimming removed 1 base from V and 5 bases from J, with 8 bases in between. This CDR3 reads CASSLGPGETQYF. The CDR3 DNA reads as TGTGCCAGCAGCTTAGGGCCGGGGGAGACCCAGTACTTC.